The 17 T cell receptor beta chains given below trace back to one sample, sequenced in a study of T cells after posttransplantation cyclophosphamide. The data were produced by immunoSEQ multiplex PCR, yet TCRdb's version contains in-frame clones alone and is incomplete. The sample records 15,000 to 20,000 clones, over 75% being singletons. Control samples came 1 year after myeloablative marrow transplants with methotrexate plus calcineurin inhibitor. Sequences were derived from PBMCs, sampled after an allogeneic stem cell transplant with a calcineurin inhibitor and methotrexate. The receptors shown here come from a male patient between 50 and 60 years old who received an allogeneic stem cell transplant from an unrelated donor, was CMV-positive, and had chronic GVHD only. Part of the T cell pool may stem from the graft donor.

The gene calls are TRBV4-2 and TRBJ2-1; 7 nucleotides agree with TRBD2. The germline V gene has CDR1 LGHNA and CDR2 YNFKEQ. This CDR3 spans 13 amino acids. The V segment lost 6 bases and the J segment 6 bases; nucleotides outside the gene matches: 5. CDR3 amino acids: CASSTREGNEQFF. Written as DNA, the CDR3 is TGTGCCAGCAGTACTAGGGAGGGCAATGAGCAGTTCTTC.

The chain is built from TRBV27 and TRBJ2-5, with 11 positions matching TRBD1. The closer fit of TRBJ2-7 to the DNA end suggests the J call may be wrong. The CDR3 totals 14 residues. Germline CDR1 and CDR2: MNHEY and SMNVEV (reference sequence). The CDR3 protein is CASRDRGWAYEQYF. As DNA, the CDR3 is TGTGCCTCCCGGGACAGGGGGTGGGCCTACGAGCAGTACTTC.

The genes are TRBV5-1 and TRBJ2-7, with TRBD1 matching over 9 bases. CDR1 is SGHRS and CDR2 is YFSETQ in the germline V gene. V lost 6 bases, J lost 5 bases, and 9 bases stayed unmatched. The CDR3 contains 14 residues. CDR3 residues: CASTDRGLSHEQYF. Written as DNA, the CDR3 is TGCGCCAGCACCGACAGGGGGTTATCCCACGAGCAGTACTTC.

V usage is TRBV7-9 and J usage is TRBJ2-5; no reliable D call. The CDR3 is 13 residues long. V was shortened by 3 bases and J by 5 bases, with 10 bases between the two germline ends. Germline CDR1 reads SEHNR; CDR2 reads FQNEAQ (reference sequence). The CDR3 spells CASSFLELETQYF. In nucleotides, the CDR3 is TGTGCCAGCAGCTTTCTTGAGTTGGAGACCCAGTACTTC.

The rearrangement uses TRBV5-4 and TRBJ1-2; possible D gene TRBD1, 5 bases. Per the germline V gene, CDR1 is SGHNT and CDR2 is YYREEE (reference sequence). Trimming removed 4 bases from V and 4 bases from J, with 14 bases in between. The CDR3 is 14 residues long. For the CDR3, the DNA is TGTGCCAGCAGCGCCACAATGGGGGGCTATGGCTACACCTTC. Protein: CASSATMGGYGYTF.

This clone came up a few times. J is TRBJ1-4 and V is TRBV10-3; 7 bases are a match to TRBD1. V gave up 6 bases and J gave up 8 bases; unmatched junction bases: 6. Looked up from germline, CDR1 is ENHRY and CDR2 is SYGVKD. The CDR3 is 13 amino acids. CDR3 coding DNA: TGTGCCATCAGCGACAGGGTGGGCGAAAAACTGTTTTTT. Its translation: CAISDRVGEKLFF.

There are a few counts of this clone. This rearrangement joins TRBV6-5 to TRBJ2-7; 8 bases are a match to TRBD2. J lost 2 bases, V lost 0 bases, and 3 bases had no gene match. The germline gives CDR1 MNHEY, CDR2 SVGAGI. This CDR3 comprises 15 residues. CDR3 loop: CASSYSSGTTYEQYF. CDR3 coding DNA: TGTGCCAGCAGTTACTCTAGCGGGACTACCTACGAGCAGTACTTC.

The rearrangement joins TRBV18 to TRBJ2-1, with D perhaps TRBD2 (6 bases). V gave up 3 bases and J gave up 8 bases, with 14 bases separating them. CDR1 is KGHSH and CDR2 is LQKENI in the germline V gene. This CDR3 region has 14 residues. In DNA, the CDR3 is TGTGCCAGCTCACCGCGGCGGGATCTCGATGAGCAGTTCTTC. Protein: CASSPRRDLDEQFF. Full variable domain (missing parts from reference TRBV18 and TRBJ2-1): NAGVMQNPRHLVRRRGQEARLRCSPMKGHSHVYWYRQLPEEGLKFMVYLQKENIIDESGMPKERFSAEFPKEGPSILRIQQVVRGDSAAYFCASSPRRDLDEQFFGPGTRLTVL.

CDR3 DNA: TGTGCCATCACCTCGCCGGGGGTAACTGAAGCTTTCTTT. It codes for CAITSPGVTEAFF. The genes are TRBV10-3 and TRBJ1-1; D perhaps matches TRBD1 (5 bases). Germline V gives CDR1 ENHRY, CDR2 SYGVKD. The length of the CDR3 is 13 residues. V was pared by 7 bases and J by 5 bases, with 14 bases between.

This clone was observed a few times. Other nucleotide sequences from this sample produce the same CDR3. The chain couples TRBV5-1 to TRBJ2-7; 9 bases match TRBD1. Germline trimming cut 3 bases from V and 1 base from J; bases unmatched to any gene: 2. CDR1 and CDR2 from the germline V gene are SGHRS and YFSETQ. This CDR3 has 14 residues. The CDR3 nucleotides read TGCGCCAGCAGCTCTGGGACAGGGTCCTACGAGCAGTACTTC. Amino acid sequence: CASSSGTGSYEQYF.

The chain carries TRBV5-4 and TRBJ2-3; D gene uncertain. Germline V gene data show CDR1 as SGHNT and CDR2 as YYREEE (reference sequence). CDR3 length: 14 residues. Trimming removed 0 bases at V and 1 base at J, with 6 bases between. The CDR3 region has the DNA TGTGCCAGCAGCTTGGATCAGGGCACAGATACGCAGTATTTT. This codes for CASSLDQGTDTQYF.

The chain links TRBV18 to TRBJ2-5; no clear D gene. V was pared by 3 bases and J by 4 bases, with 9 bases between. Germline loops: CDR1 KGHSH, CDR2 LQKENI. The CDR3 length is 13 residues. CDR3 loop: CASSPPVRETQYF. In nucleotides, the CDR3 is TGTGCCAGCTCACCTCCGGTGAGAGAGACCCAGTACTTC.

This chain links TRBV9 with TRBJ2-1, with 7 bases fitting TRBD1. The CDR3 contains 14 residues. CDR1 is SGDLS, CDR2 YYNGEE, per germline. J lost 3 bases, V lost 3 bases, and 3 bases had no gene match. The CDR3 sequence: CASSAGTDYNEQFF. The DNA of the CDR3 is TGTGCCAGCAGCGCCGGGACAGACTACAATGAGCAGTTCTTC.

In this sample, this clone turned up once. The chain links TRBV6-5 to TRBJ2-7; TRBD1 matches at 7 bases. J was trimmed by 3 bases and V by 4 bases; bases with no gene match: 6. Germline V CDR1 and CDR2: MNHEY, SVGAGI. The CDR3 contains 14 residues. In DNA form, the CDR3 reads TGTGCCAGCAGTTCTCGGACAGGCGTCTACGAGCAGTACTTC. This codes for CASSSRTGVYEQYF.

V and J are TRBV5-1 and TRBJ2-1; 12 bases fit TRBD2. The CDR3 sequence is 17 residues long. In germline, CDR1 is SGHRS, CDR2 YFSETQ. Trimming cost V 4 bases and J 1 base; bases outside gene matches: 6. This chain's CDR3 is CASSGLAGGSSYNEQFF. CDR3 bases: TGCGCCAGCAGCGGTCTAGCGGGGGGGTCATCCTACAATGAGCAGTTCTTC.

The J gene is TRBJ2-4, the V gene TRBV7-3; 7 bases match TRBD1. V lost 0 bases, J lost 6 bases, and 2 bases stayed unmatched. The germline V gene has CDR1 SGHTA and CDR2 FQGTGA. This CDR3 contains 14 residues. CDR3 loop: CASSLTPGGNIQYF. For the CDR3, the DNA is TGTGCCAGCAGCTTAACGCCAGGGGGAAACATTCAGTACTTC.

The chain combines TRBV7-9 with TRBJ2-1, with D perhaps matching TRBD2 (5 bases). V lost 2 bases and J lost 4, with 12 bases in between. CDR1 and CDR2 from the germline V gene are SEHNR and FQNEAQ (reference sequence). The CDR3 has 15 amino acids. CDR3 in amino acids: CASSLKVEGYNEQFF. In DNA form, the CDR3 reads TGTGCCAGCAGCTTAAAAGTTGAGGGATACAATGAGCAGTTCTTC.